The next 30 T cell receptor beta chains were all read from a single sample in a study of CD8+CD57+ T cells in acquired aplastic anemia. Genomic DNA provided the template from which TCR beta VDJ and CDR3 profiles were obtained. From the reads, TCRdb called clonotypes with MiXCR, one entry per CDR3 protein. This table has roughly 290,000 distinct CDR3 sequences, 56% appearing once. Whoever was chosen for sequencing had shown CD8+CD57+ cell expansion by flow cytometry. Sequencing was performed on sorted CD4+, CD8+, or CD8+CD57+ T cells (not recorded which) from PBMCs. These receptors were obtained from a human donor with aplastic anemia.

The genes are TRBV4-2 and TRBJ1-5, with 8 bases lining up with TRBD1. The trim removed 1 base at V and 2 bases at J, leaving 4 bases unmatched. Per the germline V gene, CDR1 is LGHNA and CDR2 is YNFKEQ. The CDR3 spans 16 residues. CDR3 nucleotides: TGTGCCAGCAGCCAAGCAGGGGGCCTGGGCAATCAGCCCCAGCATTTT. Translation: CASSQAGGLGNQPQHF.

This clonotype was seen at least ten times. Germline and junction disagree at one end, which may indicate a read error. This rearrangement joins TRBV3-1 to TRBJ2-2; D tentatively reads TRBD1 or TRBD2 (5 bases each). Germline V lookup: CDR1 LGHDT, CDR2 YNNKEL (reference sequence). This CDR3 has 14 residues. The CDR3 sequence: CASSRRLGGGGLFF. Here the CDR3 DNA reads TGTGCCAGCAGTCGCCGCCTCGGTGGTGGGGGGCTGTTTTTT.

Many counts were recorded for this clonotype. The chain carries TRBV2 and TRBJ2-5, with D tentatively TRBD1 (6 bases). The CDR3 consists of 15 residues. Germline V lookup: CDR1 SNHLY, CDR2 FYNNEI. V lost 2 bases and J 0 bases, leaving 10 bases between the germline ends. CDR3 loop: CASSEQGLHQETQYF. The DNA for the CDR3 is TGTGCCAGCAGTGAACAGGGGCTACACCAAGAGACCCAGTACTTC.

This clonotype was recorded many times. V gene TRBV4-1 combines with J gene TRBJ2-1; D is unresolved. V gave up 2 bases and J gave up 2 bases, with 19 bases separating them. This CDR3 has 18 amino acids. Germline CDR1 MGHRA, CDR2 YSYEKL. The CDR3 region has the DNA TGCGCCAGCAGCCAAAGTCCGGCGCGAGACCCTACCTACAATGAGCAGTTCTTC. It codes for CASSQSPARDPTYNEQFF.

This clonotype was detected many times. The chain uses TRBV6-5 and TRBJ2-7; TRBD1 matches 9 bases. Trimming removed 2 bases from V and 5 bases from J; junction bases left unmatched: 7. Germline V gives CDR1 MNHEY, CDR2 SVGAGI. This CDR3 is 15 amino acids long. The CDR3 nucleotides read TGTGCCAGCAGTTACCGCGGGACAGGGAAACACGAGCAGTACTTC. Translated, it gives CASSYRGTGKHEQYF.

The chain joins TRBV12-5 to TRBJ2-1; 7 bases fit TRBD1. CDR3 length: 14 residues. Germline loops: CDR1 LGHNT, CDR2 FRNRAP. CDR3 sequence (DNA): TGTGCCAGCAGTTTCTCCAGACAGGGCGGGGAGCAGTTCTTC. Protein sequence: CASSFSRQGGEQFF. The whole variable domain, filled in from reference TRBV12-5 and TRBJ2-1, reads DARVTQTPRHKVTEMGQEVTMRCQPILGHNTVFWYRQTMMQGLELLAYFRNRAPLDDSGMPKDRFSAEMPDATLATLKIQPSEPRDSAVYFCASSFSRQGGEQFFGPGTRLTVL.

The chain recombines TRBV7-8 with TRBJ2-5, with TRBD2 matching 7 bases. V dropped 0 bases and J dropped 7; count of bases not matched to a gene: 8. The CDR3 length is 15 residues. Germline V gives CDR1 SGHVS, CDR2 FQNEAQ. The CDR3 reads CASSLAAGTPVTQYF. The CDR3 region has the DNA TGTGCCAGCAGCTTAGCAGCGGGGACCCCAGTGACCCAGTACTTC. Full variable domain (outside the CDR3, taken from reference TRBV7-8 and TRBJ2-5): GAGVSQSPRYKVAKRGQDVALRCDPISGHVSLFWYQQALGQGPEFLTYFQNEAQLDKSGLPSDRFFAERPEGSVSTLKIQRTQQEDSAVYLCASSLAAGTPVTQYFGPGTRLLVL.

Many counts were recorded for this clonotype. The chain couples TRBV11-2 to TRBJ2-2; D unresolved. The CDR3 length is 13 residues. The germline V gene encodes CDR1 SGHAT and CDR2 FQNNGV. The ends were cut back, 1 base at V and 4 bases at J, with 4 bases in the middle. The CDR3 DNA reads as TGTGCCAGCAGCTTAGTAAGCACCGGGGAGCTGTTTTTT. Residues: CASSLVSTGELFF.

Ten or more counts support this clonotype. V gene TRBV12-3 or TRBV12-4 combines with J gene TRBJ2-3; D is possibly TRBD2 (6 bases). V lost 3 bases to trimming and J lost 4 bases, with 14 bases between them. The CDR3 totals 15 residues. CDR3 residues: CASSFPGSRSDTQYF. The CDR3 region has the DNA TGTGCCAGCAGTTTTCCCGGGAGTAGGTCAGATACGCAGTATTTT.

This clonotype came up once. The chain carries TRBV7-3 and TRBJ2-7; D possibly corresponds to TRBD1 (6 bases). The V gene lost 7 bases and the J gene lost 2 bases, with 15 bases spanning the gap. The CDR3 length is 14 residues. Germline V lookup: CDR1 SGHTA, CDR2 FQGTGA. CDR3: CASTRPEGAYEQYF. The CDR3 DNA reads TGTGCCAGCACGCGCCCCGAGGGGGCCTACGAGCAGTACTTC.

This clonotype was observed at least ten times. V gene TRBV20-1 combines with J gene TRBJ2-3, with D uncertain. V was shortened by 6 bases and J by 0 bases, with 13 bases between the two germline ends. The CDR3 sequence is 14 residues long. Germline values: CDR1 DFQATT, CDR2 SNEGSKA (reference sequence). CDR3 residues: CSAQFSPSTDTQYF. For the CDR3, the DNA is TGCAGTGCCCAGTTCAGCCCGAGCACAGATACGCAGTATTTT.

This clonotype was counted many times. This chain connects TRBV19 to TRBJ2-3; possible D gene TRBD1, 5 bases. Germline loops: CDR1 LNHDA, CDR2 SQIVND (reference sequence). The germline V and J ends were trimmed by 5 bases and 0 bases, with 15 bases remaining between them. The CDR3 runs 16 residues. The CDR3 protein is CASSLVGRPSTDTQYF. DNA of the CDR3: TGTGCCAGTAGTTTGGTGGGGCGCCCCAGCACAGATACGCAGTATTTT.

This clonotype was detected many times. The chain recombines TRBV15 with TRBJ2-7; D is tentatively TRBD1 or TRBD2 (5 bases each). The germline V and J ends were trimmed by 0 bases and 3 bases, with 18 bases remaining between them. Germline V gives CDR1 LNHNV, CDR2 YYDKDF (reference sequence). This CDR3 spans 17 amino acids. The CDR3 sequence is CATSRDLGQSRGYEQYF. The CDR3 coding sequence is TGTGCCACCAGCAGAGATCTTGGTCAGTCGAGGGGCTACGAGCAGTACTTC. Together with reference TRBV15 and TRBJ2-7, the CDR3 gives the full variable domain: DAMVIQNPRYQVTQFGKPVTLSCSQTLNHNVMYWYQQKSSQAPKLLFHYYDKDFNNEADTPDNFQSRRPNTSFCFLDIRSPGLGDTAMYLCATSRDLGQSRGYEQYFGPGTRLTVT.

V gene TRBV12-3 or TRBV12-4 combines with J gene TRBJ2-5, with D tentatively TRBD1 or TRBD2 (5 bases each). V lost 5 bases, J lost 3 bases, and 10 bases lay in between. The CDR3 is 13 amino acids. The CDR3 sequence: CASSRADKETQYF. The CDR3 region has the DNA TGTGCCAGCAGTAGAGCGGACAAAGAGACCCAGTACTTC.

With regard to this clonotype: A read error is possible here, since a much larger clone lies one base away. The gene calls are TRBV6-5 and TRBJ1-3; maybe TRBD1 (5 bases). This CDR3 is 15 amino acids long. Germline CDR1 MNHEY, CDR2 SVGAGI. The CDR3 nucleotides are TGTGCCAGCAGTCGCCAGGGAACCTCTGGAAACACCATACATTTT. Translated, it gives CASSRQGTSGNTIHF.

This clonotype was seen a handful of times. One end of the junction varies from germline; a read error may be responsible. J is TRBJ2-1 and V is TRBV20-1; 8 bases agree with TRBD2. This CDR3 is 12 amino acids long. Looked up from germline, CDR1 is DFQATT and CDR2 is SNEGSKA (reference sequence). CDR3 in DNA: TGCAGTGCTAGCAACGGGAGGGATGAGCAGTCCTTC. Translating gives CSASNGRDEQSF.

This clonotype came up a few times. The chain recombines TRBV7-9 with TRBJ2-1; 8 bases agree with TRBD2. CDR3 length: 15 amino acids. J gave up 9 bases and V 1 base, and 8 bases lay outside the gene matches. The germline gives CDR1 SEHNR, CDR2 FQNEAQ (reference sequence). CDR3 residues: CASSLVSGTVGEQFF. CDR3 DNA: TGTGCCAGCAGCTTAGTTAGCGGGACCGTTGGTGAGCAGTTCTTC.

This CDR3 is CASSYQGSGGYTF. The CDR3 nucleotides read TGCGCCAGCAGCTATCAGGGAAGCGGCGGCTACACCTTC. The rearrangement joins TRBV5-1 to TRBJ1-2; D is perhaps TRBD1 (5 bases). V shed 3 bases and J shed 8 bases, with 14 bases lying between them. The CDR3 consists of 13 residues. CDR1 and CDR2 (germline): SGHRS, YFSETQ. The full variable domain, with the rest looked up from reference TRBV5-1 and TRBJ1-2, is KAGVTQTPRYLIKTRGQQVTLSCSPISGHRSVSWYQQTPGQGLQFLFEYFSETQRNKGNFPGRFSGRQFSNSRSEMNVSTLELGDSALYLCASSYQGSGGYTFGSGTRLTVV.

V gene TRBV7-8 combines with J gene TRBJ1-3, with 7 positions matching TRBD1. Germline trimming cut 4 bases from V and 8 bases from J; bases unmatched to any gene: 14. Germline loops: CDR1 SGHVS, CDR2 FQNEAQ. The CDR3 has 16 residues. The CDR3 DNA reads TGTGCCAGCAGCTACCAGTCGACAGGGTGGGGAGACACCATATATTTT. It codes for CASSYQSTGWGDTIYF. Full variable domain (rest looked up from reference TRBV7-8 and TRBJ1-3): GAGVSQSPRYKVAKRGQDVALRCDPISGHVSLFWYQQALGQGPEFLTYFQNEAQLDKSGLPSDRFFAERPEGSVSTLKIQRTQQEDSAVYLCASSYQSTGWGDTIYFGEGSWLTVV.

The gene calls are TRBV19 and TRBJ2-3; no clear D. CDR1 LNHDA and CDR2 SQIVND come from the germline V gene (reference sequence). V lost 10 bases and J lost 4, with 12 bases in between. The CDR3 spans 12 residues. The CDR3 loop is CATTLPPDTQYF. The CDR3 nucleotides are TGTGCCACTACCCTTCCCCCAGATACGCAGTATTTT.

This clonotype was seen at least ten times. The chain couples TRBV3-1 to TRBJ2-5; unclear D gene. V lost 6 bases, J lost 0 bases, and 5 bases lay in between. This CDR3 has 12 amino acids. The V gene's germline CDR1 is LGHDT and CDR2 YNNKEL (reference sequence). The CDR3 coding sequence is TGTGCCAGCAGGGGGTACCAAGAGACCCAGTACTTC. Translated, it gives CASRGYQETQYF.

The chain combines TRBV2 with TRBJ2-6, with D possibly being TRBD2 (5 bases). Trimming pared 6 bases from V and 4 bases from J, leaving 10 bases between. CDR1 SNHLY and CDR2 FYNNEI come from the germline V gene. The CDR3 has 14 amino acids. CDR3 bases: TGTGCCAGCAGCTCCGTAGCGGGGGCCAACGTCCTGACTTTC. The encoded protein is CASSSVAGANVLTF. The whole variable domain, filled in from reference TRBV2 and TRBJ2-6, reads EPEVTQTPSHQVTQMGQEVILRCVPISNHLYFYWYRQILGQKVEFLVSFYNNEISEKSEIFDDQFSVERPDGSNFTLKIRSTKLEDSAMYFCASSSVAGANVLTFGAGSRLTVL.

The CDR3 spells CASSGVRGTLSETQYF. In DNA, the CDR3 is TGCGCCAGCAGCGGCGTGCGGGGGACACTCTCAGAGACCCAGTACTTC. The chain recombines TRBV5-1 with TRBJ2-5; a possible D gene is TRBD2 (7 bases). The CDR3 is made up of 16 amino acids. The germline CDR1 and CDR2 sequences are SGHRS and YFSETQ. The V end lost 4 bases, the J end lost 4 bases, and 20 bases lay between the germline ends.

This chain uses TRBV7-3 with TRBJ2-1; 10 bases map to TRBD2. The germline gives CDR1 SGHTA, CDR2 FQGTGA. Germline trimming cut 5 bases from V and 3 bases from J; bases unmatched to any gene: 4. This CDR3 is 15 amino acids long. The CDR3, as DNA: TGTGCCAGCAGCATCGGGACTAGCGTCTACAATGAGCAGTTCTTC. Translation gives CASSIGTSVYNEQFF.

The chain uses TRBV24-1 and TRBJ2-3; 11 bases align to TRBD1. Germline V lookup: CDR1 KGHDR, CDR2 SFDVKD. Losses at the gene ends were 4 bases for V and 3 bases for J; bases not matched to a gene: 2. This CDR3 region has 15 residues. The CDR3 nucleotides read TGTGCCACCAGTGAGGGACAGGGGGAGACAGATACGCAGTATTTT. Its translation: CATSEGQGETDTQYF.

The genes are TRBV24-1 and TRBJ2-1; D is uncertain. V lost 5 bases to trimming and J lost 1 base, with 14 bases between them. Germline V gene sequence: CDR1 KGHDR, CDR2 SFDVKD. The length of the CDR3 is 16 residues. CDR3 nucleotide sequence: TGTGCCACCAGTGCCCGGACGAGCAGGTCCTACAATGAGCAGTTCTTC. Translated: CATSARTSRSYNEQFF.

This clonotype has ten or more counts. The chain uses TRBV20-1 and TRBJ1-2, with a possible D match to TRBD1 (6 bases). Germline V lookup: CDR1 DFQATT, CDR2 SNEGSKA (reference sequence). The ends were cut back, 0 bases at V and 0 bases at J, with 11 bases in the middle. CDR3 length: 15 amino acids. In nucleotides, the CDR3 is TGCAGTGCTAGAGAGACAGGTCAAGCTAACTATGGCTACACCTTC. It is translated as CSARETGQANYGYTF.

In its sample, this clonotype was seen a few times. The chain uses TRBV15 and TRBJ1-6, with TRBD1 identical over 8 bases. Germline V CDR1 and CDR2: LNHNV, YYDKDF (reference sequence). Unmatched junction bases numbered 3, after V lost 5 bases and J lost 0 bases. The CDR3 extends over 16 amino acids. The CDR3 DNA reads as TGTGCCACCAGCCGGGACAGGAGCTCCTATAATTCACCCCTCCACTTT. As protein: CATSRDRSSYNSPLHF.

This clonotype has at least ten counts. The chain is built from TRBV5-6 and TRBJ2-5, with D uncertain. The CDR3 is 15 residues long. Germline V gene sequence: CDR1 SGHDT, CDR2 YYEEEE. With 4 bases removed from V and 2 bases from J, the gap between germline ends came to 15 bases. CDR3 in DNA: TGTGCCAGCAGCGCCGCCGGGTCTATGCAAGAGACCCAGTACTTC. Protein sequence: CASSAAGSMQETQYF.

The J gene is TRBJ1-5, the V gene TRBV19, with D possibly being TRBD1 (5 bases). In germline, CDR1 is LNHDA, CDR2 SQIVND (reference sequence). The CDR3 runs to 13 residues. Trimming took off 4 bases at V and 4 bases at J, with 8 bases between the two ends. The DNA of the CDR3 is TGTGCCAGTAGTACGACAGAGAATCAGCCCCAGCATTTT. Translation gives CASSTTENQPQHF.